This T cell receptor (beta chain) was observed in a study of cytomegalovirus exposure and HLA in healthy donors. Study-wide context: Early released data comprised around 80 million unique TCRs from HLA-typed donors. Study outcomes and limitations: TCR sequences were mostly rare, though some public TCRs occurred in many donors. As a later analysis revealed, the rate of TCR association differed by HLA locus, with DRB1 most and HLA-C fewest.

Remarks on this clone: The target antigen is unknown.

PCR amplification relied on 60 Vbeta primers (plus 13 Jbeta primers). Profiled with immunoSEQ multiplex PCR; TCRdb holds only in-frame clones, not every one. The table has about 98,000 clones, 70% to 80% seen once; the top ten hold 8% to 10%. The CDR3 loop spans 18 amino acids. CDR1 is SGHVS, CDR2 FQNEAQ, per germline. Trimming took 5 bases from V and 3 from J; bases not matched to a gene: 12. This sequence originates from a male donor in good health and CMV-seropositive. The chain is built from TRBV7-8 and TRBJ1-3; 11 bases are shared with TRBD1. The specimen was PBMCs. The CDR3 loop is CASSPTFRTGGIGNTIYF. The CDR3 coding sequence is TGTGCCAGCAGCCCAACCTTTCGGACAGGGGGCATTGGAAACACCATATATTTT. Filled out from reference TRBV7-8 and TRBJ1-3, the complete variable domain reads GAGVSQSPRYKVAKRGQDVALRCDPISGHVSLFWYQQALGQGPEFLTYFQNEAQLDKSGLPSDRFFAERPEGSVSTLKIQRTQQEDSAVYLCASSPTFRTGGIGNTIYFGEGSWLTVV.